This TCR beta chain came from a study of cytomegalovirus exposure and HLA in healthy donors. Study findings and constraints: As confirmed in vitro, a few CMV-associated chains were specific for CMV antigens. The study flagged approximately 180 TCR beta chains as cytomegalovirus-associated.

In the case of this clone: Its cognate antigen is unknown.

V shed 5 bases and J shed 0 bases, with 14 bases lying between them. Looked up from germline, CDR1 is SQVTM and CDR2 is ANQGSEA. The CDR3 consists of 15 residues. Primers for the PCR totalled 60 Vbeta and 13 Jbeta. The repertoire was sequenced with immunoSEQ multiplex PCR; TCRdb's copy has only in-frame clones and lacks some. This sample's clone table lists tens of thousands of clones. Sequenced input: PBMCs. This chain joins TRBV29-1 and TRBJ1-3, with D possibly matching TRBD1 (5 bases). This TCR was sampled from a boy aged 5-17 years in good health and CMV-seronegative. DNA for the CDR3: TGCAGCGTTCTAAGGCAGGACAACTCTGGAAACACCATATATTTT. This gives the protein CSVLRQDNSGNTIYF.